This TCR beta chain emerged from a study of T cell repertoires in cytomegalovirus infection (dated by TCRdb to the late 2010s). As for the study more broadly: Donor HLA type was relevant to the analysis, as public TCR beta signatures indicated carriage of CMV infection together with the matching HLA type.

A remark on this clonotype: Its cognate antigen has yet to be identified. The input lacks base qualities; no much larger clone sits a single base away.

Results the study describes overall, beyond this receptor: In both this cohort and an independent cohort of some 380 donors, the cumulative frequency of public TCR beta family members distinguished carriers of CMV infection plus the relevant HLA type. In the ex vivo response, HLA-C-restricted CMV-specific TCR beta clonotypes were dominant, and in two of eight donors the single most frequent clonotype came from this HLA-C-restricted group.

Reading from cysteine to phenylalanine, the CDR3 counts 15 amino acids. Kept here is only the CDR3 DNA, which spans 45 bases and is read in frame from base 1. A distance of 13 bases separates the germline ends of V and J, which lose 5 bases and 2 bases respectively. The germline V gene yields MNHEY for CDR1 and SVGEGT for CDR2. The data were produced on an Illumina HiSeq 1500. TCRdb reprocessing: public reads trimmed at Q25 with fastp, clones called with MiXCR, in-frame beta chains kept. Entries are consolidated by CDR3 protein sequence, retaining the most common genes and DNA. The sample table lists around 530,000 distinct CDR3 sequences, approximately 25% of them with a count of one. The leading ten clones occupy approximately 13% of the sample.

Recombination joined TRBV6-2 or TRBV6-3 with TRBJ1-5; the best D guess is TRBD1, with 5 bases matching. Sequenced sample: PBMCs. The clonotype was recovered from a human donor in good health (CMV status not recorded). Some clones in this sample may be carry-over from other donors' samples. The encoded CDR3 is CASSQGGSGNQPQHF. DNA sequence: TGTGCCAGCAGTCAGGGAGGTTCCGGCAATCAGCCCCAGCATTTT.